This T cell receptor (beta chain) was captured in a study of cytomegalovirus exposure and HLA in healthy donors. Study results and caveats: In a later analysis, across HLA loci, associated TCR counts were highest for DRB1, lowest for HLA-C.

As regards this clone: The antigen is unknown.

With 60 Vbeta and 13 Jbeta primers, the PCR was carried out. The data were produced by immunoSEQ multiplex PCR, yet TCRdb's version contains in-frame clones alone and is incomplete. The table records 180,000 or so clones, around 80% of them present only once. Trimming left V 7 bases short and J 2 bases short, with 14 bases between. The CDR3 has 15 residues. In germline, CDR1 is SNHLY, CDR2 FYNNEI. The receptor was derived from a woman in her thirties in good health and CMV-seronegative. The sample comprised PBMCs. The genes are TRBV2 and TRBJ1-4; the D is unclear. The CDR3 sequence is CASNRREGTNEKLFF. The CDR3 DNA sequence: TGTGCCAGCAATCGTCGAGAGGGTACTAATGAAAAACTGTTTTTT.